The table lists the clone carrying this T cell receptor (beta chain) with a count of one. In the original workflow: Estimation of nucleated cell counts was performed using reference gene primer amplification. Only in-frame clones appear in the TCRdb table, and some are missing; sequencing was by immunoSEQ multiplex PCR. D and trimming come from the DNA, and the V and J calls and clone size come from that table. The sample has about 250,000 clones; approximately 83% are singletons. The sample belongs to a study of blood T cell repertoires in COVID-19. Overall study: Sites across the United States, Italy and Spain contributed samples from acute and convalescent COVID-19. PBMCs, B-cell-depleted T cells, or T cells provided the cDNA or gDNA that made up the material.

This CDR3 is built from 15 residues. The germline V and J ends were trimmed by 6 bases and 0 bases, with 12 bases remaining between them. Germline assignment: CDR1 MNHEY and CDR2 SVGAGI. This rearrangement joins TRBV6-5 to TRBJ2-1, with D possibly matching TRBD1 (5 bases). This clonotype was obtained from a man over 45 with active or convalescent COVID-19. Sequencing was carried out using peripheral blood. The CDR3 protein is CASRPRQSSYNEQFF. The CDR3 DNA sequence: TGTGCCAGCAGGCCTCGACAGAGCTCCTACAATGAGCAGTTCTTC.